This T cell receptor beta chain was observed in a study of Tregs in tolerant kidney transplant recipients. Clones were sequenced by immunoSEQ multiplex PCR, and TCRdb holds only the in-frame ones, with some missing. The sample contains more than 90,000 clones, around nine tenths of which appear only once. With regard to this clone: Its antigen remains unknown.

Study-level points and caveats: No direct test of biological reproducibility was done here. The most relevant donor-specific Treg TCRbeta repertoire apparently came from expansion with activated donor B cells. Validation in larger populations is needed because few patients were studied.

CD4+CD25+CD127- Tregs, CD4+CD25- non-Tregs, CD4 and CD8 cells were sorted. The length of the CDR3 is 18 residues. The germline V gene has CDR1 SGHTS and CDR2 YDEGEE. After removal of 0 bases from V and 0 bases from J, the junction contained 9 bases not matched to a gene. The clonotype originates from a human donor in good health. Sequences were obtained from CD4+ T cells from blood. The rearrangement links TRBV5-8 to TRBJ2-4; 7 bases match TRBD1. The CDR3 nucleotides read TGTGCCAGCAGCTTGGGGGACAGAAGGTCCCTAGCCAAAAACATTCAGTACTTC. Protein: CASSLGDRRSLAKNIQYF.